The clone carrying this T cell receptor beta chain was counted between two and nine times. The length of the CDR3 is 14 residues. V shed 5 bases and J shed 8 bases, with 15 bases lying between them. Germline V lookup: CDR1 SEHNR, CDR2 FQNEAQ (reference sequence). The entry originates in a study of T cells in Graves' hyperthyroidism and ophthalmopathy. Amplification yielded TCR beta CDR3 regions, with RNA transcripts as the source. The HTBI primer set served for first-round RT-PCR of the TCR CDR3. TCRdb re-called the multiplex PCR reads with MiXCR, one entry per CDR3 protein. The table includes hundreds of thousands of distinct CDR3 sequences, 15% to 20% detected once.

The sequence derives from a woman aged 55-70 years with Graves' ophthalmopathy. The chain links TRBV7-9 to TRBJ1-4, with D hard to call. The sample taken for sequencing was blood. The CDR3 here is CASSAARFEEKLFF. CDR3 nucleotides: TGTGCCAGCAGCGCGGCGAGGTTTGAGGAAAAACTGTTTTTT.